This TCR beta chain stems from a study of T cell responses to AZD1222 COVID-19 vaccine (dated by TCRdb to the early 2020s). General notes on the study: AZD1222 recipients whose second dose came at about 4 weeks and those whose second dose came at about 12 weeks were combined into one group, since spike-specific TCR depth and breadth did not differ between the two schedules. TCR sequencing was performed for roughly 250 trial participants, of whom roughly 200 were given two doses of AZD1222 and around 25 were given two doses of MenACWY control vaccine. Trial participants were enrolled by age into subgroups of 18-55, 56-69 and 70-plus years, and roughly 150, 30 and 60 TCR-sequenced participants, respectively, were included in these subgroups.

The paper's findings and limits, for the study overall: In the small 56-69-year group, the increase in depth fell short of significance, most likely because of low power. Most participants were white British and females outnumbered males, and the authors suggested that clonal diversity may have been underestimated. The whole spike protein was spanned by vaccine-associated CD4 TCRs, and dominant responses were seen in regions 160-218 and 743-854. Conclusions about previously exposed vaccinees were limited because only six or seven AZD1222 recipients were SARS-CoV-2 seropositive at baseline. No day 14 peak-response samples were available, so repertoires were characterized only after the peak T cell response. Reportedly, almost half of the unique spike-specific TCRs recognized epitopes lying outside the regions that are mutated in the B.1.351 and B.1.1.7 variants. After two AZD1222 doses, both the breadth and the depth of spike-specific TCRs were significantly higher than at day 0 and than in MenACWY recipients.

Concerning this clone: Its antigen is unknown. Base qualities were left out, and no much larger clone turns up one base away.

The time point label corresponds to: baseline before first vaccination. Vaccinee samples came from UK trials COV001 and COV002, including a single-blind randomized controlled phase 2/3 trial of AZD1222 (ChAdOx1 nCoV-19) in healthy adults. For TCRbeta chain sequencing, PBMC samples were collected from trial participants at day 0 and at day 28 after the second dose. V is shortened by 4 bases, J by 14 bases, and the region joining them spans 19 bases. The CDR3 contains 14 residues, cysteine and phenylalanine counted. CDR3 DNA is the only sequence kept; it has 42 bases, read in frame from the first base. The germline V gene specifies SGHRS as CDR1 and YFSETQ as CDR2. The CDR3 regions of human TCRbeta chains were analyzed by immunosequencing. On the authors' methods: Repertoire TCRs were checked for matches against a reference library of SARS-CoV-2-specific TCRs that had been generated using the MIRA antigen-specificity platform. Breadth meant the fraction of unique TCRs that were SARS-CoV-2-associated, whereas depth meant the fraction of total T cells that were SARS-CoV-2-associated. Using the MIRA data, each spike-specific TCR was mapped to the spike region that the TCR reacts to and placed in a CD4 or CD8 class. Log10-transformed breadth and depth values were compared by one-way ANOVA with Sidak's multiple comparisons tests. This is the immuneACCESS table as TCRdb keeps it, with only in-frame sequences that have V and J called. A part of the clones is gone; compared with another copy, unresolved V genes explain less than half, and the rest is unexplained. V and J calls and clone size are as listed in that table; D and trimming were resolved from the DNA. This sample lists about 120,000 clones; 85% to 90% were detected once. Clones ranked in the top ten supply about a tenth of the sample.

This clonotype was sampled from an adult in good health. The starting material was peripheral blood, obtained on day 0 of AZD1222 vaccination. The sequence links TRBV5-1 to TRBJ1-6; matching of 5 bases hints at TRBD1 as the D gene. The CDR3 amino acid sequence is: CASSPRTSRGALHF. The DNA is as follows: TGCGCCAGCAGCCCTAGGACCTCCCGAGGGGCCCTCCACTTT.